The T cell receptor beta chain described here comes from a study of blood T cell repertoires in COVID-19. Looking at the study overall: PBMCs, B-cell-depleted T cells, or T cells provided the cDNA or gDNA that made up the material.

Per the original methods: Reference gene primer amplification in the assay estimated nucleated cell counts. Only in-frame clones appear in the TCRdb table, and some are missing; sequencing was by immunoSEQ multiplex PCR. The DNA gave D and trimming, while V, J and clone size come from that table. The repertoire holds some 180,000 clones, with 85% to 90% as singletons. With 6 bases removed from V and 0 bases from J, the gap between germline ends came to 8 bases. The CDR3 is made up of 13 amino acids. Germline V gene lookup returns CDR1 SGHTA and CDR2 FQGTGA. Patients in Seattle were enrolled during active infection, then followed longitudinally.

The receptor was isolated from a woman of 80 years or more with COVID-19, enrolled during active disease. Sequencing input: peripheral blood. The chain couples TRBV7-3 to TRBJ1-1; D uncertain. CDR3 DNA: TGTGCCAGCAGACTAGCATTGAACACTGAAGCTTTCTTT. Its translation: CASRLALNTEAFF.